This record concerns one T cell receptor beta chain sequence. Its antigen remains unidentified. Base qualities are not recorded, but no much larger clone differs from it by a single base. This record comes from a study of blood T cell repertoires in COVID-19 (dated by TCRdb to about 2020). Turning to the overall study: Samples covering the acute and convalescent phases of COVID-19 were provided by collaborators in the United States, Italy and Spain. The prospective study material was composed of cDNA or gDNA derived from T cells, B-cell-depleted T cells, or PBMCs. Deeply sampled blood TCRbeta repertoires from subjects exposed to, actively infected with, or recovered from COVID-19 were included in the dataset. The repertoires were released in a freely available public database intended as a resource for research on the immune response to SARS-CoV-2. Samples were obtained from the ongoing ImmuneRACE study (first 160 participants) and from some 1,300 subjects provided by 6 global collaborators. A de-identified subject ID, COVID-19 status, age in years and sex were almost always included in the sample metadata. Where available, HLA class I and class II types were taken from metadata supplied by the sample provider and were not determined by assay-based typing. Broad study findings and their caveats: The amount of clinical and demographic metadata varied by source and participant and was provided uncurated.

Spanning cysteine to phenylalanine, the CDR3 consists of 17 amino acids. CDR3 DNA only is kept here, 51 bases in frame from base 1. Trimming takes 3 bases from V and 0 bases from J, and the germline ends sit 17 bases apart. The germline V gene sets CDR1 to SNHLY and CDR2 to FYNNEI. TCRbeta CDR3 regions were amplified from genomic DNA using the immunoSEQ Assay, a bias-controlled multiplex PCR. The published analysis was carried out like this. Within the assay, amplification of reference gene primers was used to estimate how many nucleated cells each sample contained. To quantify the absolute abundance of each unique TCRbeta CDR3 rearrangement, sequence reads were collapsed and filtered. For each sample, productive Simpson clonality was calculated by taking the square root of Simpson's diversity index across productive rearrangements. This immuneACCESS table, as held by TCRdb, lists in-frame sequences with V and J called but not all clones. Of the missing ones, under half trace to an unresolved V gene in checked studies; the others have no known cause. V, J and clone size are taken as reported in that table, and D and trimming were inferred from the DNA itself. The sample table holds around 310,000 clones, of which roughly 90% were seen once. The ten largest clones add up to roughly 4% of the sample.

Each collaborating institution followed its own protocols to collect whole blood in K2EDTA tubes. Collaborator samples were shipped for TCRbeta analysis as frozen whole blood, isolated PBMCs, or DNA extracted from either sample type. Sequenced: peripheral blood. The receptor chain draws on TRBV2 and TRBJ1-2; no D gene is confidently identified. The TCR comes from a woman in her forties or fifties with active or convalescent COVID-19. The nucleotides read TGTGCCAGCAGTGAGCTACCAGGAGCGGAAACTAACTATGGCTACACCTTC. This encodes CASSELPGAETNYGYTF.